Listed here are 6 T cell receptor beta chains from one sample, sequenced in a study of immune evolution from preneoplasia to lung adenocarcinoma. Profiled with immunoSEQ multiplex PCR; TCRdb holds only in-frame clones, not every one. Among some 37,000 clones listed, 74% were seen once. The sequencing sample was made of FFPE invasive lung adenocarcinoma tissue. These receptors were taken from a person in their sixties or seventies with lung adenocarcinoma.

This rearrangement joins TRBV4-2 to TRBJ1-3, with a possible D match to TRBD1 (5 bases). The CDR3 is made up of 16 amino acids. Germline lookup yields CDR1 LGHNA and CDR2 YNFKEQ. The V end lost 0 bases, the J end lost 0 bases, and 9 bases lay between the germline ends. The CDR3 is CASSQDRALSGNTIYF. CDR3 bases: TGTGCCAGCAGCCAAGACAGGGCCCTCTCTGGAAACACCATATATTTT.

This chain uses TRBV29-1 with TRBJ1-5, with unresolved D. Germline V lookup: CDR1 SQVTM, CDR2 ANQGSEA. The V end was cut by 6 bases, the J end by 4 bases, with 7 bases between. The CDR3 extends over 11 amino acids. The CDR3 loop reads CSVGANQPQHF. In DNA form, the CDR3 reads TGCAGCGTAGGAGCTAATCAGCCCCAGCATTTT.

The chain joins TRBV30 to TRBJ2-7; a weak D match, TRBD2 (7 bases). The CDR3 contains 15 residues. CDR1 and CDR2 (germline): GTSNPN, SVGIG (reference sequence). V lost 7 bases to trimming and J lost 1 base, with 20 bases between them. The chain's CDR3 is CASSGGGLGSYEQYF. The CDR3 nucleotides are TGTGCCTCATCTGGGGGGGGGCTTGGGTCCTACGAGCAGTACTTC. Drawing the rest from reference TRBV30 and TRBJ2-7, the complete variable domain is SQTIHQWPATLVQPVGSPLSLECTVEGTSNPNLYWYRQAAGRGLQLLFYSVGIGQISSEVPQNLSASRPQDRQFILSSKKLLLSDSGFYLCASSGGGLGSYEQYFGPGTRLTVT.

CDR3 sequence: CSVEPARDTQYF. Here the CDR3 DNA reads TGCAGCGTTGAACCTGCTAGAGATACGCAGTATTTT. This chain links TRBV29-1 with TRBJ2-3; no clear D. The germline V and J ends were trimmed by 2 bases and 5 bases, with 8 bases remaining between them. The CDR3 is made up of 12 amino acids. CDR1 is SQVTM, CDR2 ANQGSEA, per germline.

This sequence joins TRBV28 and TRBJ2-7, with TRBD2 matching 11 bases. This CDR3 contains 16 residues. V gave up 6 bases and J gave up 3 bases; unmatched junction bases: 10. Germline lookup yields CDR1 MDHEN and CDR2 SYDVKM. Written as DNA, the CDR3 is TGTGCCAGCAGACGTAGCCCGGGACTAGCGGTCTACGAGCAGTACTTC. This translates into CASRRSPGLAVYEQYF.

The gene calls are TRBV18 and TRBJ1-1; no clear D. The CDR3 totals 13 residues. Germline V gives CDR1 KGHSH, CDR2 LQKENI. V lost 3 bases and J 0 bases, leaving 5 bases between the germline ends. Here the CDR3 DNA reads TGTGCCAGCTCACCGGACCTGAACACTGAAGCTTTCTTT. Translation gives CASSPDLNTEAFF.